These 18 T cell receptor beta chains were sequenced from one sample in a study of T cells in localized non-small cell lung cancer. The assay was immunoSEQ multiplex PCR, and TCRdb's table has in-frame clones only and misses some. The sample has some 40,000 clones, approximately 94% seen once. The sequencing here drew on peripheral blood, taken before any cancer treatment. All receptors come from a female donor aged 60 or older with stage I lung adenocarcinoma.

This chain joins TRBV6-5 and TRBJ2-7; the match to TRBD1 covers 8 bases. This CDR3 comprises 15 residues. Germline CDR1 and CDR2: MNHEY and SVGAGI. V lost 0 bases to trimming and J lost 7 bases; unmatched junction nucleotides: 8. The CDR3 region is CASSYSWTGTGEQYF. The CDR3 nucleotides read TGTGCCAGCAGTTACTCTTGGACAGGGACGGGGGAGCAGTACTTC.

The CDR3 loop reads CASSIDLAGTGAPGELFF. The CDR3 nucleotides read TGTGCCAGTAGTATAGACCTAGCCGGGACAGGCGCCCCCGGGGAGCTGTTTTTT. The chain is built from TRBV19 and TRBJ2-2; 8 bases line up with TRBD1. This CDR3 spans 18 amino acids. Germline assignment: CDR1 LNHDA and CDR2 SQIVND (reference sequence). V was pared by 0 bases and J by 6 bases, with 12 bases of the junction left unmatched.

V usage is TRBV7-9 and J usage is TRBJ2-4, with a weak D call TRBD2 (5 bases). The CDR3 runs 14 residues. Trimming pared 5 bases from V and 0 bases from J, leaving 8 bases between. Germline loops: CDR1 SEHNR, CDR2 FQNEAQ (reference sequence). CDR3 sequence: CASSGLTAKNIQYF. The CDR3 bases are TGTGCCAGCAGCGGACTGACAGCCAAAAACATTCAGTACTTC.

This clone appeared a few times. The gene calls are TRBV15 and TRBJ1-6, with D possibly matching TRBD1 (5 bases). Trimming removed 0 bases from V and 15 bases from J, with 12 bases in between. The CDR3 contains 13 residues. CDR1 and CDR2 from the germline V gene are LNHNV and YYDKDF (reference sequence). CDR3 in DNA: TGTGCCACCAGCAGAGAGGTCAGGGCACGCCTCCACTTT. This gives the protein CATSREVRARLHF.

The chain is built from TRBV6-6 and TRBJ2-7; D possibly corresponds to TRBD1 (7 bases). Germline V CDR1 and CDR2: MNHNY, SVGAGI (reference sequence). The CDR3 extends over 15 amino acids. V was clipped by 0 bases and J by 6 bases, with 15 bases between them. CDR3 DNA sequence: TGTGCCAGCAGTTACTCGAGCCTCCAGGGGGGCGAGCAGTACGTC. This translates into CASSYSSLQGGEQYV.

The genes are TRBV6-5 and TRBJ1-2; D is ambiguous. Germline V lookup: CDR1 MNHEY, CDR2 SVGAGI. The V and J ends lost 8 bases and 0 bases respectively, with 10 bases between them. The CDR3 covers 13 residues. The CDR3 DNA reads TGTGCCAGCCTCCCGGCAGCTAACTATGGCTACACCTTC. It specifies CASLPAANYGYTF.

This clone was seen a single time. The chain employs TRBV6-1 and TRBJ1-5; the D gene is possibly TRBD1 (5 bases). Looked up from germline, CDR1 is MNHNS and CDR2 is SASEGT. V was trimmed by 8 bases and J by 9 bases, leaving 20 bases between them. This CDR3 comprises 14 residues. CDR3 region: CASVLPGGTWPQHF. The CDR3 DNA reads as TGTGCCAGCGTACTTCCGGGGGGAACGTGGCCCCAGCATTTT.

The chain employs TRBV5-4 and TRBJ1-2, with TRBD1 matching 9 bases. The V gene's germline CDR1 is SGHNT and CDR2 YYREEE (reference sequence). This CDR3 comprises 14 residues. Unmatched junction bases numbered 12, after V lost 7 bases and J lost 8 bases. The CDR3 loop is CASFSGTGIYGYTF. In DNA form, the CDR3 reads TGTGCCAGCTTCAGCGGGACAGGGATATACGGCTACACCTTC.

The chain uses TRBV27 and TRBJ1-2; D is undetermined. Trimming removed 4 bases from V and 4 bases from J, with 13 bases in between. This CDR3 region has 14 residues. CDR1 and CDR2 (germline): MNHEY, SMNVEV (reference sequence). The CDR3 bases are TGTGCCAGCAGTTCGAGGGCTTTGACCTATGGCTACACCTTC. Residues: CASSSRALTYGYTF.

This clone was picked up one time. This chain links TRBV6-1 with TRBJ1-5, with unresolved D. The CDR3 has 14 residues. Germline CDR1 is MNHNS and CDR2 is SASEGT. Trimming took 6 bases from V and 2 from J, leaving 11 bases between them. CDR3 amino acids: CASRKWMGNQPQHF. CDR3 coding DNA: TGTGCCAGCAGGAAGTGGATGGGCAATCAGCCCCAGCATTTT.

This clone is deemed medium-sized. This chain uses TRBV7-3 with TRBJ1-1; D call uncertain. The CDR3 sequence is 13 residues long. The V gene lost 5 bases and the J gene lost 5 bases, with 12 bases spanning the gap. Per the germline V gene, CDR1 is SGHTA and CDR2 is FQGTGA. CDR3 residues: CASSPTGGTEAFF. CDR3 nucleotide sequence: TGTGCCAGCAGCCCCACGGGCGGGACTGAAGCTTTCTTT.

This clone was found once. This chain connects TRBV6-5 to TRBJ1-5, with D possibly being TRBD1 (5 bases). Germline CDR1 reads MNHEY; CDR2 reads SVGAGI. The length of the CDR3 is 15 residues. Deletions cut 2 bases from V and 4 bases from J, with 12 bases between. CDR3 in DNA: TGTGCCAGCAGTTACAAACAGGCCAGAAATCAGCCCCAGCATTTT. This sequence encodes CASSYKQARNQPQHF.

This chain links TRBV5-1 with TRBJ2-3; D possibly corresponds to TRBD2 (6 bases). CDR1 is SGHRS, CDR2 YFSETQ, per germline. The CDR3 consists of 18 residues. V lost 0 bases to trimming and J lost 6 bases, with 23 bases between them. CDR3 region: CASSLARTTAGLGDTQYF. The DNA of the CDR3 is TGCGCCAGCAGCTTGGCCCGGACTACCGCGGGGTTGGGGGATACGCAGTATTTT.

The chain employs TRBV6-5 and TRBJ1-1; D is undetermined. Germline CDR1 and CDR2: MNHEY and SVGAGI. Trimming shortened V by 4 bases and J by 2 bases, and 8 bases separated the two germline ends. This CDR3 contains 13 residues. CDR3 DNA sequence: TGTGCCAGCAGTTTACTCCCCAACACTGAAGCTTTCTTT. Encoded protein: CASSLLPNTEAFF.

The V gene is TRBV5-1, the J gene TRBJ2-2, with D perhaps assigned TRBD1 or TRBD2 (6 bases each). V was cut by 6 bases and J by 3 bases, with 12 bases left in between. CDR1 and CDR2 from the germline V gene are SGHRS and YFSETQ. CDR3 length: 14 residues. CDR3 sequence (DNA): TGCGCCAGCACCCTCGGGGGCTACACCGGGGAGCTGTTTTTT. Its translation is CASTLGGYTGELFF.

V and J are TRBV7-9 and TRBJ2-1; D perhaps matches TRBD2 (5 bases). The CDR3 spans 13 residues. Trimming removed 7 bases from V and 8 bases from J, with 15 bases in between. Per the germline V gene, CDR1 is SEHNR and CDR2 is FQNEAQ (reference sequence). The CDR3 coding sequence is TGTGCCAGCAACCGGAAAAATAGCGATGAGCAGTTCTTC. Residues: CASNRKNSDEQFF.

The genes are TRBV28 and TRBJ1-2; 7 bases are shared with TRBD1. Per germline, CDR1 MDHEN and CDR2 SYDVKM. This CDR3 has 14 amino acids. V shed 7 bases and J 7 bases; nucleotides not matched to a gene: 12. The CDR3 reads CASTSDRLFRGYTF. The CDR3 DNA is TGTGCCAGCACCTCGGACAGGCTCTTCCGTGGCTACACCTTC.

This rearrangement joins TRBV15 to TRBJ2-3; D unclear. The CDR3 consists of 14 residues. Germline V gene lookup returns CDR1 LNHNV and CDR2 YYDKDF (reference sequence). Trimming took off 0 bases at V and 2 bases at J, with 6 bases between the two ends. This chain's CDR3 is CATSRDGFTDTQYF. The DNA for the CDR3 is TGTGCCACCAGCAGAGATGGGTTCACAGATACGCAGTATTTT. Drawing the rest from reference TRBV15 and TRBJ2-3, the complete variable domain is DAMVIQNPRYQVTQFGKPVTLSCSQTLNHNVMYWYQQKSSQAPKLLFHYYDKDFNNEADTPDNFQSRRPNTSFCFLDIRSPGLGDTAMYLCATSRDGFTDTQYFGPGTRLTVL.